The rows below give T cell receptor beta chains drawn from one sample of a study of technical replicates of blood from a few donors. The repertoire was sequenced with immunoSEQ multiplex PCR; TCRdb's copy has only in-frame clones and lacks some. Of tens of thousands of clones detected, under 95% appear once; the ten largest clones hold 0.27%. Sequencing was done on a sample of T cells isolated from PBMCs. These receptors all stem from a human donor in good health. The CDR3 runs from the conserved cysteine through the conserved F or W. Each record gives: V gene, D gene, J gene, CDR3 protein. The D gene is left open where the match is weak.

v_call: TRBV5-1; d_call: -; j_call: TRBJ1-2; cdr3_aa: CASSLVLTGEVPYGYTF
v_call: TRBV30; d_call: -; j_call: TRBJ2-2; cdr3_aa: CAWRMVGGTGELFF
v_call: TRBV7-8; d_call: -; j_call: TRBJ1-5; cdr3_aa: CASSYNQGNNQPQHF
v_call: TRBV29-1; d_call: -; j_call: TRBJ2-2; cdr3_aa: CSARTGLASTGELFF
v_call: TRBV6-6; d_call: TRBD1; j_call: TRBJ1-4; cdr3_aa: CASSAGTGLNEKLFF
v_call: TRBV2; d_call: TRBD1; j_call: TRBJ2-7; cdr3_aa: CASKPGTAYYEQYF
v_call: TRBV4-1; d_call: TRBD2; j_call: TRBJ2-7; cdr3_aa: CASSQEGSGVPYEQYF
v_call: TRBV9; d_call: TRBD2; j_call: TRBJ2-2; cdr3_aa: CASSVATSGSGSGELFF
v_call: TRBV5-4; d_call: -; j_call: TRBJ2-1; cdr3_aa: CASSLRSEDEQFF
v_call: TRBV6-1; d_call: -; j_call: TRBJ1-1; cdr3_aa: CASSEATANTEAFF
v_call: TRBV19; d_call: -; j_call: TRBJ2-3; cdr3_aa: CASSSGLLDTQYF
v_call: TRBV10-1; d_call: -; j_call: TRBJ2-7; cdr3_aa: CASSETGTRPYEQYF
v_call: TRBV10-3; d_call: TRBD2; j_call: TRBJ2-7; cdr3_aa: CAISESNKRGSYEQYF
v_call: TRBV18; d_call: -; j_call: TRBJ1-1; cdr3_aa: CASDSAVNTEAFF
v_call: TRBV6-5; d_call: TRBD1; j_call: TRBJ2-1; cdr3_aa: CASSYRDRGLFEQFF
v_call: TRBV13; d_call: TRBD2; j_call: TRBJ2-7; cdr3_aa: CASSLGRLAGGSYEQYF
v_call: TRBV6-1; d_call: -; j_call: TRBJ1-4; cdr3_aa: CASSEAHREKLFF
v_call: TRBV27; d_call: TRBD1; j_call: TRBJ1-2; cdr3_aa: CASRRTGNYGYTF
v_call: TRBV10-1; d_call: TRBD2; j_call: TRBJ2-2; cdr3_aa: CASQREAGTGELFF
v_call: TRBV27; d_call: -; j_call: TRBJ2-7; cdr3_aa: CASSLSWRVSYEQYF
v_call: TRBV19; d_call: TRBD2; j_call: TRBJ2-7; cdr3_aa: CASSIGLSGRAGEQYF
v_call: TRBV6-1; d_call: -; j_call: TRBJ1-2; cdr3_aa: CASRENNGYTF
v_call: TRBV25-1; d_call: TRBD2; j_call: TRBJ2-2; cdr3_aa: CASGGLADAGELFF
v_call: TRBV19; d_call: -; j_call: TRBJ1-2; cdr3_aa: CASSIGIGGYTYGYTF
v_call: TRBV5-1; d_call: TRBD2; j_call: TRBJ2-1; cdr3_aa: CASSLASGGPRVGEQFF
v_call: TRBV11-2; d_call: -; j_call: TRBJ1-2; cdr3_aa: CASSLDRSGASYGYTF
v_call: TRBV5-1; d_call: -; j_call: TRBJ1-4; cdr3_aa: CASSFKQGNEKLFF
v_call: TRBV12-5; d_call: -; j_call: TRBJ1-2; cdr3_aa: CASGLVRGSGDGYTF
v_call: TRBV18; d_call: -; j_call: TRBJ2-7; cdr3_aa: CASSPVEGSGEQYF
v_call: TRBV7-9; d_call: -; j_call: TRBJ1-6; cdr3_aa: CASSLEASPLHF
v_call: TRBV6-1; d_call: TRBD2; j_call: TRBJ2-1; cdr3_aa: CASSEQGASGTHPGGEQFF
v_call: TRBV5-1; d_call: -; j_call: TRBJ1-1; cdr3_aa: CASSPDRPGGAFF
v_call: TRBV11-2; d_call: TRBD1; j_call: TRBJ1-2; cdr3_aa: CASSSLRTGGTNYGYTF
v_call: TRBV6-5; d_call: -; j_call: TRBJ1-3; cdr3_aa: CASSFGNTIYF
v_call: TRBV5-1; d_call: -; j_call: TRBJ2-7; cdr3_aa: CASSLNRGYEQYF
v_call: TRBV6-5; d_call: -; j_call: TRBJ2-7; cdr3_aa: CASSYSREQYF
v_call: TRBV13; d_call: TRBD2; j_call: TRBJ2-3; cdr3_aa: CASSPGLAGVNTQYF
v_call: TRBV6-1; d_call: -; j_call: TRBJ2-3; cdr3_aa: CASSARGYRDTQYF
v_call: TRBV6-1; d_call: TRBD1; j_call: TRBJ1-5; cdr3_aa: CASSEGTGIYSNQPQHF
v_call: TRBV6-5; d_call: TRBD1; j_call: TRBJ1-2; cdr3_aa: CATLSGTGDKSYTF
v_call: TRBV29-1; d_call: TRBD2; j_call: TRBJ2-1; cdr3_aa: CSVRPSGSSYNEQFF
v_call: TRBV2; d_call: -; j_call: TRBJ1-5; cdr3_aa: CASTRTLNPNSNQPQHF
v_call: TRBV6-1; d_call: -; j_call: TRBJ1-1; cdr3_aa: CASSERPQGEAFF
v_call: TRBV10-3; d_call: -; j_call: TRBJ1-4; cdr3_aa: CAISESNSAGTNEKLFF
v_call: TRBV5-8; d_call: -; j_call: TRBJ1-5; cdr3_aa: CASSNPQGSNQPQHF
v_call: TRBV6-1; d_call: TRBD1; j_call: TRBJ1-1; cdr3_aa: CASSSDRGAEAFF
v_call: TRBV28; d_call: TRBD1; j_call: TRBJ1-5; cdr3_aa: CASSLGLPDRVYKPQHF
v_call: TRBV7-3; d_call: -; j_call: TRBJ2-7; cdr3_aa: CASSLILRHRGVAGASYEQYF
v_call: TRBV27; d_call: -; j_call: TRBJ1-3; cdr3_aa: CASSPAGGRTGNTIYF
v_call: TRBV4-2; d_call: -; j_call: TRBJ2-7; cdr3_aa: CASSQEGASSYEQYF
v_call: TRBV4-2; d_call: -; j_call: TRBJ1-3; cdr3_aa: CASSQDSMALSGNTIYF
v_call: TRBV4-1; d_call: -; j_call: TRBJ2-1; cdr3_aa: CASSQPGQEGSNEQFF
v_call: TRBV19; d_call: -; j_call: TRBJ2-7; cdr3_aa: CASSMGWGDYEQYF
v_call: TRBV4-1; d_call: TRBD2; j_call: TRBJ2-7; cdr3_aa: CASSQASGGTYEQYF
v_call: TRBV21-1; d_call: -; j_call: TRBJ2-3; cdr3_aa: CASSILAGYTDTQYF